Each of the 24 T cell receptor beta chains below was sequenced from the same sample in a study of PD-1 blockade in classical Hodgkin lymphoma (dated by TCRdb to the early 2020s). The time point tag for this specimen amounts to: cycle 4 day 1 (C4D1), after six to seven weeks of nivolumab. Relapse after autologous stem cell transplantation had occurred in all trial patients, and cohorts A, B and C were distinguished by prior brentuximab vedotin exposure. Libraries were made using the immunoSEQ multiplex PCR assay. The table was pulled from immuneACCESS by TCRdb, which kept in-frame rearrangements only. Such tables lose some clones; where checked, under half of the loss comes from unresolved V genes, and the rest has no known cause. This sample holds about 39,000 clones; about three quarters were observed only once. The ten largest clones represent about 9.4% of the sample. Specimen: peripheral blood mononuclear cells (PBMCs), collected before the fourth cycle of nivolumab. The origin of the receptors is a human donor with classical Hodgkin lymphoma.

The chain links TRBV7-9 to TRBJ1-4; D unclear. From germline, CDR1 is SEHNR and CDR2 FQNEAQ (reference sequence). V was shortened by 4 bases and J by 4 bases, with 13 bases between the two germline ends. The CDR3 has 15 residues. The CDR3 here is CASSSLGGFNEKLFF. The CDR3 nucleotides are TGTGCCAGCAGCTCCTTGGGCGGCTTTAATGAAAAACTGTTTTTT.

This rearrangement joins TRBV28 to TRBJ1-1, with D perhaps TRBD1 (5 bases). Trimming removed 3 bases from V and 3 bases from J, with 17 bases in between. From germline, CDR1 is MDHEN and CDR2 SYDVKM. The CDR3 sequence is 16 residues long. CDR3 sequence: CASSLDPIVGDTEAFF. The CDR3 DNA sequence: TGTGCCAGCAGTTTGGACCCTATTGTGGGGGACACTGAAGCTTTCTTT.

The J gene is TRBJ2-2, the V gene TRBV7-9; D possibly corresponds to TRBD2 (6 bases). CDR3 length: 13 amino acids. Germline loops: CDR1 SEHNR, CDR2 FQNEAQ (reference sequence). Trimming stripped 11 bases from V and 5 bases from J, with 15 bases between. The CDR3 is CAGFRTMTGELFF. As DNA, the CDR3 is TGTGCCGGCTTTCGGACTATGACCGGGGAGCTGTTTTTT.

The chain has TRBV5-4 and TRBJ1-1; D gene ambiguous. Trimming pared 3 bases from V and 2 bases from J, leaving 8 bases between. The CDR3 totals 13 residues. CDR1 SGHNT and CDR2 YYREEE come from the germline V gene (reference sequence). CDR3 sequence: CASSWAPNTEAFF. The CDR3 nucleotides are TGTGCCAGCAGCTGGGCCCCTAACACTGAAGCTTTCTTT.

The CDR3 bases are TGCAGCGTTGAAGTTGGGGGGAACTACGAGCAGTACTTC. It translates to CSVEVGGNYEQYF. V and J are TRBV29-1 and TRBJ2-7; possible D gene TRBD2, 6 bases. The CDR3 has 13 amino acids. In germline, CDR1 is SQVTM, CDR2 ANQGSEA. Trimming removed 1 base from V and 3 bases from J, with 10 bases in between.

The gene calls are TRBV6-6 and TRBJ1-1; 9 bases fit TRBD1. J gave up 5 bases and V 2 bases, and 3 bases lay outside the gene matches. The CDR3 sequence is 14 residues long. Germline CDR1 is MNHNY and CDR2 is SVGAGI (reference sequence). The CDR3 protein is CASSYGTGKTEAFF. The CDR3, as DNA: TGTGCCAGCAGTTACGGGACAGGGAAAACTGAAGCTTTCTTT.

The rearrangement uses TRBV5-1 and TRBJ1-2, with D unclear. This CDR3 is 18 amino acids long. CDR1 SGHRS and CDR2 YFSETQ come from the germline V gene. V was shortened by 0 bases and J by 1 base, with 19 bases between the two germline ends. The DNA of the CDR3 is TGCGCCAGCAGCTTGGAAACCCCTGCAGGCCTCGTTAACTATGGCTACACCTTC. Translation gives CASSLETPAGLVNYGYTF.

The chain is built from TRBV18 and TRBJ2-3; 9 bases fit TRBD2. CDR3 size: 14 residues. CDR1 and CDR2 (germline): KGHSH, LQKENI. V lost 4 bases and J lost 1; bases outside the gene matches: 0. The CDR3 coding sequence is TGTGCCAGCTCACTAGCGGGGGGCACAGATACGCAGTATTTT. It yields the protein CASSLAGGTDTQYF.

V is TRBV28 and J is TRBJ2-3; 10 nucleotides agree with TRBD1. Trimming took 0 bases from V and 5 from J; bases not matched to a gene: 2. This CDR3 spans 15 amino acids. Germline CDR1 and CDR2: MDHEN and SYDVKM. CDR3 nucleotides: TGTGCCAGCAGTTTATGGACAGGGGGCAAAGATACGCAGTATTTT. Protein product: CASSLWTGGKDTQYF. The entire variable domain, with the rest obtained from reference TRBV28 and TRBJ2-3, is as follows: DVKVTQSSRYLVKRTGEKVFLECVQDMDHENMFWYRQDPGLGLRLIYFSYDVKMKEKGDIPEGYSVSREKKERFSLILESASTNQTSMYLCASSLWTGGKDTQYFGPGTRLTVL.

The chain has TRBV10-3 and TRBJ1-6; tentative D call: TRBD1 (5 bases). V was cut by 0 bases and J by 6 bases, with 12 bases left in between. CDR1 and CDR2 from the germline V gene are ENHRY and SYGVKD. CDR3 size: 16 residues. CDR3 sequence reads: CAISESPGRSNSPLHF. The CDR3 DNA follows: TGTGCCATCAGTGAGTCGCCGGGACGTAGTAATTCACCCCTCCACTTT.

V gene TRBV21-1 combines with J gene TRBJ2-7; no check of the table's D call, TRBD2, against the DNA was made. TRBV21-1 constitutes a pseudogene. CDR3 size: 15 residues. The CDR3 sequence is CASSNGLGGCYEQYF. The DNA for the CDR3 is TGTGCCAGCAGCAACGGTTTGGGGGGGTGCTACGAGCAGTACTTC.

The chain recombines TRBV5-7 with TRBJ1-6; D gene uncertain. TRBV5-7 is designated an ORF whose function remains uncertain. The CDR3 is made up of 16 amino acids. Trimming cost V 3 bases and J 3 bases, with 13 bases left between them. The CDR3 DNA sequence: TGTGCCAGCAGCTATTTCGGCTGGTTCTATAATTCACCCCTCCACTTT. Its protein is CASSYFGWFYNSPLHF.

The chain couples TRBV19 to TRBJ2-5; tentative D call: TRBD1 (6 bases). CDR3 length equals 14 residues. Deletions cut 3 bases from V and 1 base from J, with 9 bases between. Germline V CDR1 and CDR2: LNHDA, SQIVND (reference sequence). CDR3 residues: CASSMVGGQETQYF. CDR3 in DNA: TGTGCCAGTAGTATGGTAGGGGGCCAAGAGACCCAGTACTTC.

The gene calls are TRBV5-1 and TRBJ2-3; D perhaps matches TRBD2 (5 bases). The length of the CDR3 is 15 residues. Per the germline V gene, CDR1 is SGHRS and CDR2 is YFSETQ. Trimming removed 0 bases from V and 0 bases from J, with 8 bases in between. DNA of the CDR3: TGCGCCAGCAGCTTGGATAGCGTGAGCACAGATACGCAGTATTTT. Protein: CASSLDSVSTDTQYF.

This clone was found a few times. The V gene is TRBV18, the J gene TRBJ1-4; D is ambiguous. This CDR3 is 14 amino acids long. V dropped 3 bases and J dropped 4 bases, with 9 bases sitting between them. CDR1 and CDR2 from the germline V gene are KGHSH and LQKENI. This chain's CDR3 is CASSPQGFNEKLFF. CDR3 DNA sequence: TGTGCCAGCTCACCGCAAGGGTTTAATGAAAAACTGTTTTTT.

The V and J genes are TRBV4-3 and TRBJ2-4; TRBD1 aligns across 9 bases. The germline gives CDR1 LGHNA, CDR2 YSLEER. V lost 0 bases and J lost 1; bases outside the gene matches: 10. CDR3 length: 19 residues. CDR3 protein: CASSQDNRGRKGAKNIQYF. The CDR3 nucleotides read TGCGCCAGCAGCCAAGATAACAGGGGGCGGAAGGGGGCCAAAAACATTCAGTACTTC.

As to this clone: The junction does not match germline at one end; this may be a read error. The J gene is TRBJ1-5, the V gene TRBV15; 7 nucleotides match TRBD1. This CDR3 region has 15 residues. Per the germline V gene, CDR1 is LNHNV and CDR2 is YYDKDF (reference sequence). The CDR3: CATRRDRATNQPQHF. The CDR3 coding sequence is TGTGCCACCAGGAGAGACAGGGCTACCAATCAGCCCCAGCATTTT.

This clone was seen just once. This chain joins TRBV11-3 and TRBJ2-3; TRBD2 matches at 7 bases. CDR1 is SGHNT and CDR2 is YENEEA in the germline V gene. This CDR3 has 15 amino acids. Losses at the gene ends were 1 base for V and 0 bases for J; bases not matched to a gene: 1. CDR3: CASSLGGGSTDTQYF. The CDR3 nucleotides read TGTGCCAGCAGCTTAGGCGGGGGAAGCACAGATACGCAGTATTTT.

The chain's CDR3 is CASSQDDREGYGYTF. The CDR3 nucleotides read TGTGCCAGCAGCCAAGATGACAGGGAGGGGTATGGCTACACCTTC. The chain has TRBV4-2 and TRBJ1-2; 7 nucleotides align to TRBD1. V gave up 0 bases and J gave up 5 bases; unmatched junction bases: 6. The CDR3 runs 15 residues. Germline CDR1 is LGHNA and CDR2 is YNFKEQ.

The V gene is TRBV5-1, the J gene TRBJ2-7; D ambiguous. The V end was cut by 0 bases, the J end by 2 bases, with 15 bases between. The CDR3 has 16 residues. CDR1 is SGHRS, CDR2 YFSETQ, per germline. The CDR3 nucleotides are TGCGCCAGCAGCTTGGCCAAGCCCTACCTCCCCTACGAGCAGTACTTC. Translation gives CASSLAKPYLPYEQYF.

V gene TRBV4-3 combines with J gene TRBJ1-1; D is unresolved. This CDR3 spans 15 amino acids. Trimming took off 0 bases at V and 2 bases at J, with 10 bases between the two ends. Germline V gives CDR1 LGHNA, CDR2 YSLEER. The CDR3 DNA follows: TGCGCCAGCAGCCAAGATCGGGGTTTTAACACTGAAGCTTTCTTT. The encoded protein is CASSQDRGFNTEAFF.

The rearrangement joins TRBV14 to TRBJ1-2, with a tentative D call TRBD1 (6 bases). Trimming removed 8 bases at V and 7 bases at J, with 17 bases between. The CDR3 contains 13 residues. CDR1 SGHDN and CDR2 FVKESK come from the germline V gene. The CDR3 DNA sequence: TGTGCCAGCGCTTCTATGCAGACAGGTGGCTACACCTTC. It specifies CASASMQTGGYTF.

The chain joins TRBV10-3 to TRBJ2-7; a possible D gene is TRBD1 (6 bases). This CDR3 is 13 amino acids long. Germline V gene lookup returns CDR1 ENHRY and CDR2 SYGVKD. V shed 3 bases and J shed 3 bases, with 9 bases lying between them. The CDR3 reads CAISDRGHYEQYF. The CDR3 DNA sequence: TGTGCCATCAGTGATCGGGGACACTACGAGCAGTACTTC.

CDR3 amino acids: CASNGRCYEQYF. The CDR3 nucleotides are TGTGCCAGCAACGGCCGATGCTACGAGCAGTACTTC. The chain recombines TRBV11-3 with TRBJ2-7, with no clear D. Germline V gene data show CDR1 as SGHNT and CDR2 as YENEEA. Between the trimmed V and J ends, which lost 7 bases and 3 bases, there was a span of 10 bases. This CDR3 region has 12 residues.